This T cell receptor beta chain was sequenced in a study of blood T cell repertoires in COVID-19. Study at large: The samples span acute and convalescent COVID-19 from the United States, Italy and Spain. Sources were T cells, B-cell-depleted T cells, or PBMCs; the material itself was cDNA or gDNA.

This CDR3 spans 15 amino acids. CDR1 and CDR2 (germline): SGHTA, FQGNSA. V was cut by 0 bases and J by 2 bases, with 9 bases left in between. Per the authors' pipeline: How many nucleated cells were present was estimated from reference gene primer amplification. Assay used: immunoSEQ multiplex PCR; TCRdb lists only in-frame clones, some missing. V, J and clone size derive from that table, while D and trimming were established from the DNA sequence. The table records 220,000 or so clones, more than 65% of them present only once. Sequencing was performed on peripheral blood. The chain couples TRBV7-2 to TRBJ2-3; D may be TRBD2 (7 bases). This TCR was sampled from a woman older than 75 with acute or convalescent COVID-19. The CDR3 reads CASSLAGGATDTQYF. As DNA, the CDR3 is TGTGCCAGCAGCTTAGCGGGGGGGGCCACAGATACGCAGTATTTT.